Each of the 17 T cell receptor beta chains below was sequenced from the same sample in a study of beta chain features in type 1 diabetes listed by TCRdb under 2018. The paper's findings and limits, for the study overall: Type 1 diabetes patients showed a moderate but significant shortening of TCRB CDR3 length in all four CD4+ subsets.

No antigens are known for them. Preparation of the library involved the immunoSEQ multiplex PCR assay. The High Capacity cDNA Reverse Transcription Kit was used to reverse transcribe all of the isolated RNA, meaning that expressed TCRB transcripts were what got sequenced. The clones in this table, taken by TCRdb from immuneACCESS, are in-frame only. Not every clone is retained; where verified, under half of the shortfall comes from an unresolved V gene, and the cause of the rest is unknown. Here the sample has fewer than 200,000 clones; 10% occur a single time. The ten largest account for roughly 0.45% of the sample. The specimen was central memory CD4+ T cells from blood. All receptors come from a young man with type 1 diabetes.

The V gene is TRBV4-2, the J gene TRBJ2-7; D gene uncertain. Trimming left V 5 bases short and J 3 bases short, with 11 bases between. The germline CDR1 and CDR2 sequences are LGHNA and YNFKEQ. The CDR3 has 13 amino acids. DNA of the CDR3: TGTGCCAGCAGCGATGATAGAGGCTACGAGCAGTACTTC. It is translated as CASSDDRGYEQYF.

CDR3 amino acids: CASVANHNEQFF. CDR3 DNA sequence: TGTGCCTCCGTAGCGAACCACAATGAGCAGTTCTTC. The V and J genes are TRBV28 and TRBJ2-1; D may be TRBD2 (5 bases). Trimming stripped 11 bases from V and 5 bases from J, with 13 bases between. The CDR3 loop spans 12 amino acids. Per germline, CDR1 MDHEN and CDR2 SYDVKM. The whole variable domain, filled in from reference TRBV28 and TRBJ2-1, reads DVKVTQSSRYLVKRTGEKVFLECVQDMDHENMFWYRQDPGLGLRLIYFSYDVKMKEKGDIPEGYSVSREKKERFSLILESASTNQTSMYLCASVANHNEQFFGPGTRLTVL.

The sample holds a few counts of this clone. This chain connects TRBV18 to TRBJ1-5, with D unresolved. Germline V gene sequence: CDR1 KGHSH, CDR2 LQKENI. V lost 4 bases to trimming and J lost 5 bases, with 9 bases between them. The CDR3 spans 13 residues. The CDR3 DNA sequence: TGTGCCAGCTCACGCCTCTCGGATCAGCCCCAGCATTTT. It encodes CASSRLSDQPQHF.

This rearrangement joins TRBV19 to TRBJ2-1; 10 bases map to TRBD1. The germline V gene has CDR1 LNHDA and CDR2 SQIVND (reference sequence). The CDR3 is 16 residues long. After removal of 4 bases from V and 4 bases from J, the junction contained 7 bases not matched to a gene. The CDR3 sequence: CASSTLGTGAYNEQFF. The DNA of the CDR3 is TGTGCCAGTAGTACTCTCGGGACAGGGGCTTACAATGAGCAGTTCTTC. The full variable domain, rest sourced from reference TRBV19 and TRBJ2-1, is DGGITQSPKYLFRKEGQNVTLSCEQNLNHDAMYWYRQDPGQGLRLIYYSQIVNDFQKGDIAEGYSVSREKKESFPLTVTSAQKNPTAFYLCASSTLGTGAYNEQFFGPGTRLTVL.

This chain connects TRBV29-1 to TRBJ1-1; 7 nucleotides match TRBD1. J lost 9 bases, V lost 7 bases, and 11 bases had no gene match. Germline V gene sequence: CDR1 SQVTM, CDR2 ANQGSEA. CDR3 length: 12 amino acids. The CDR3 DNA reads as TGCAGCGCCTCAAACGCAGGGGGGAAAGCTTTCTTT. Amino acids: CSASNAGGKAFF.

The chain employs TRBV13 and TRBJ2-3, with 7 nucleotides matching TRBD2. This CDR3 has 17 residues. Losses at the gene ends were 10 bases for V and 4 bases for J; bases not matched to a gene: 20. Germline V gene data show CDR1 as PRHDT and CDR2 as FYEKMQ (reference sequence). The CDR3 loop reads CATNSWLQRDYSDTQYF. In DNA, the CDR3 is TGTGCCACCAACTCCTGGCTCCAGCGGGATTACTCAGATACGCAGTATTTT.

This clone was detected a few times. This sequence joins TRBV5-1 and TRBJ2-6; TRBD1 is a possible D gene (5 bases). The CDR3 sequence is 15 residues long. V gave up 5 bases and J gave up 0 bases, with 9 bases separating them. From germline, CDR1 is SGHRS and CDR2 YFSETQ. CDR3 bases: TGCGCCAGCAGGATGGACACCTCTGGGGCCAACGTCCTGACTTTC. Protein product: CASRMDTSGANVLTF.

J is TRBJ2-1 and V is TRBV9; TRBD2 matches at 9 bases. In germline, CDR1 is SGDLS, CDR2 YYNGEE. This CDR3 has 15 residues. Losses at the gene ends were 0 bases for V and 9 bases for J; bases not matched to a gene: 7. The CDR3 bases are TGTGCCAGCAGCGTAGTTGCGGGAGGGCCGGGTGAGCAGTTCTTC. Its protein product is CASSVVAGGPGEQFF.

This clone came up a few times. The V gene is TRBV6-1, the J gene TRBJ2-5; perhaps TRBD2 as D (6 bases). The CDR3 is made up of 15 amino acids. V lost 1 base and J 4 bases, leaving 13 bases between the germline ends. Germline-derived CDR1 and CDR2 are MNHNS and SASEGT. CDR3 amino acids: CASSEVPLGGETQYF. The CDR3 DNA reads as TGTGCCAGCAGTGAAGTGCCTTTGGGGGGAGAGACCCAGTACTTC.

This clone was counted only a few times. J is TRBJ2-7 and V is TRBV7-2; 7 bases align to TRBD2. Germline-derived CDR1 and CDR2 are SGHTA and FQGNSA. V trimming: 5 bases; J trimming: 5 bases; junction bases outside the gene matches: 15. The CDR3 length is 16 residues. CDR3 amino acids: CASSTPPGEGLHEQYF. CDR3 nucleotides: TGTGCCAGCAGCACCCCCCCGGGGGAGGGTCTACACGAGCAGTACTTC.

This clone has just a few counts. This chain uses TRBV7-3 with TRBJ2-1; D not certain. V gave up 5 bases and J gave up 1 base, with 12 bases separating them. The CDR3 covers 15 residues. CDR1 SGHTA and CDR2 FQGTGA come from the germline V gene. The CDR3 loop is CASSPAPLSYNEQFF. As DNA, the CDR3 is TGTGCCAGCAGCCCCGCCCCACTGTCCTACAATGAGCAGTTCTTC.

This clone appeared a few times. The CDR3 sequence is CASSLDLGSGENGYTF. The CDR3 DNA follows: TGTGCCAGCAGCTTGGACCTCGGATCAGGGGAGAATGGCTACACCTTC. The genes are TRBV5-4 and TRBJ1-2, with D possibly being TRBD1 (6 bases). The CDR3 is made up of 16 amino acids. CDR1 is SGHNT and CDR2 is YYREEE in the germline V gene (reference sequence). V was pared by 0 bases and J by 6 bases, with 18 bases between. Variable domain in full (rest from reference TRBV5-4 and TRBJ1-2): ETGVTQSPTHLIKTRGQQVTLRCSSQSGHNTVSWYQQALGQGPQFIFQYYREEENGRGNFPPRFSGLQFPNYSSELNVNALELDDSALYLCASSLDLGSGENGYTFGSGTRLTVV.

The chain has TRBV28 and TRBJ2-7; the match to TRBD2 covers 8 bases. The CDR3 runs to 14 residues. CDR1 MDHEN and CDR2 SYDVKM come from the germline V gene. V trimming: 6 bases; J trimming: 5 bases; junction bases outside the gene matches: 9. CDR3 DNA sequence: TGTGCCAGCAGCTTAGCCCTAGCGGGCGACGAGCAGTACTTC. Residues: CASSLALAGDEQYF.

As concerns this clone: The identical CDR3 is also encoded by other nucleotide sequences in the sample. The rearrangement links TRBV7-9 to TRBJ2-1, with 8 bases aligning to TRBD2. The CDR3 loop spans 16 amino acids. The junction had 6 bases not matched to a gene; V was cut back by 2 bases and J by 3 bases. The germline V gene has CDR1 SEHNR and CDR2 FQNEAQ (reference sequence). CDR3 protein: CASSLSLAGSYNEQFF. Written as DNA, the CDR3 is TGTGCCAGCAGCTTATCCTTAGCGGGAAGCTACAATGAGCAGTTCTTC.

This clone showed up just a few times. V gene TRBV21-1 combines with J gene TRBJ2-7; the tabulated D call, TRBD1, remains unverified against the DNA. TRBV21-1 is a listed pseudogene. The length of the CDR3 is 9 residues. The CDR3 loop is CASSKPPSV. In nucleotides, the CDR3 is TGTGCCAGCAGCAAACCCCCATCAGTC.

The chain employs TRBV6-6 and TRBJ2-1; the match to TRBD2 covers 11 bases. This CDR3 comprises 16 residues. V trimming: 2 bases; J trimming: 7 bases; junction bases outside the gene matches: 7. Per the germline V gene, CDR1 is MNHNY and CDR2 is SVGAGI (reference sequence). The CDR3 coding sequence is TGTGCCAGCAGTTACCCAACTAGCGGGAGTGGAAATGAGCAGTTCTTC. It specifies CASSYPTSGSGNEQFF.

Written as DNA, the CDR3 is TGTGCCAGCAGTTTGGTGAGGAGTAACACTGAAGCTTTCTTT. Protein product: CASSLVRSNTEAFF. This chain uses TRBV28 with TRBJ1-1, with D unclear. Trimming stripped 3 bases from V and 2 bases from J, with 10 bases between. The CDR3 has 14 amino acids. Per the germline V gene, CDR1 is MDHEN and CDR2 is SYDVKM.